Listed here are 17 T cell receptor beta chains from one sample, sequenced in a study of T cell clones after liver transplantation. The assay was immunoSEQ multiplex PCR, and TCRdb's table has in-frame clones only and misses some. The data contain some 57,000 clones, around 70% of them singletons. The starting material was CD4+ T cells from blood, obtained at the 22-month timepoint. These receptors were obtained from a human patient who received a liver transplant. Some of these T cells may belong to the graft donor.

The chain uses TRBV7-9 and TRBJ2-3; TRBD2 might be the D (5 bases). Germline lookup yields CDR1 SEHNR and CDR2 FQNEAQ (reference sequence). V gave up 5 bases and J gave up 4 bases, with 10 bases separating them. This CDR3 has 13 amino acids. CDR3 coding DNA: TGTGCCAGCAGCCCTGACGGGGCAGATACGCAGTATTTT. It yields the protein CASSPDGADTQYF.

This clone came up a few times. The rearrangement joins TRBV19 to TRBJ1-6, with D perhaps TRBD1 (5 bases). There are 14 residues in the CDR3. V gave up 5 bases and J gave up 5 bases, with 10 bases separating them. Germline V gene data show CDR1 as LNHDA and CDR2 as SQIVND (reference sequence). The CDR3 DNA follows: TGTGCCAGTAGTGGGGCAGTTGATAATTCACCCCTCCACTTT. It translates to CASSGAVDNSPLHF.

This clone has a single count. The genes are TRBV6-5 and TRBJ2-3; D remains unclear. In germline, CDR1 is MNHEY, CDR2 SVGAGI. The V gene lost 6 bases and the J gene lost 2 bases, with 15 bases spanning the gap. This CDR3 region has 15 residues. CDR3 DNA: TGTGCCAGCAGCCCCCGGGCCGATCCCACAGATACGCAGTATTTT. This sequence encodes CASSPRADPTDTQYF.

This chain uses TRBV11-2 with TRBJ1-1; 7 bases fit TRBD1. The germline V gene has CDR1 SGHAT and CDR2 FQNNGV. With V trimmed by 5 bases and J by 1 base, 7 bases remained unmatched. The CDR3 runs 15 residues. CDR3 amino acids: CASSILTGTNTEAFF. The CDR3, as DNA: TGTGCCAGCAGCATCCTGACAGGGACGAACACTGAAGCTTTCTTT.

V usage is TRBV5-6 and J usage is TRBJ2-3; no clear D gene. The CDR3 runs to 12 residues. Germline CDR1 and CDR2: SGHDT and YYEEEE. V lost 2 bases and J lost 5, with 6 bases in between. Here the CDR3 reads CASSFGRDTQYF. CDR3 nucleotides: TGTGCCAGCAGCTTTGGTCGAGATACGCAGTATTTT.

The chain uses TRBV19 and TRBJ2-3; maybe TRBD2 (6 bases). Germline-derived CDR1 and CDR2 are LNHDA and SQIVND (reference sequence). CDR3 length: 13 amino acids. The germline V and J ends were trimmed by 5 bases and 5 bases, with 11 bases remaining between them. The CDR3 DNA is TGTGCCAGTAGTTTCAAGGGAGGAGATACGCAGTATTTT. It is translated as CASSFKGGDTQYF.

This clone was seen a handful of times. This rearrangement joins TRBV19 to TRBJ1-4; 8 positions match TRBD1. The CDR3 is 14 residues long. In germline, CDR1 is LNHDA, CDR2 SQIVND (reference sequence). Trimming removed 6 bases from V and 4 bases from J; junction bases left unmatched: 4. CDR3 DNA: TGTGCCAGTAGGCTACAGGGGGTTAATGAAAAACTGTTTTTT. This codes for CASRLQGVNEKLFF.

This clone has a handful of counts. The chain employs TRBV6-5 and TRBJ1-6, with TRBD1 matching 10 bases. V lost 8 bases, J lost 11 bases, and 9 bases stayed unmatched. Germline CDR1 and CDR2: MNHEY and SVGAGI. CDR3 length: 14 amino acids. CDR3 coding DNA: TGTGCCAGCCGCGGACGGGACAGGGGAACACCCCTCCACTTT. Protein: CASRGRDRGTPLHF.

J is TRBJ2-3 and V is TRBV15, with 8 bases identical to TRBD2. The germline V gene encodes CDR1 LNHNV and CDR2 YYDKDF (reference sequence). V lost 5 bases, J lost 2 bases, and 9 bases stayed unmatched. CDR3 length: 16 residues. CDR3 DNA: TGTGCCACCAGCCCCCGGAGCGGGGGATACACAGATACGCAGTATTTT. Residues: CATSPRSGGYTDTQYF.

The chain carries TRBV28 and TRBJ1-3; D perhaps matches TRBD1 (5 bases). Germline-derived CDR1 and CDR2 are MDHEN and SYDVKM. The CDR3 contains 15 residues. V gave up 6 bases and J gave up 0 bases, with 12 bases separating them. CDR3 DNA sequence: TGTGCCAGCAGGGGAGGGGACTACTCTGGAAACACCATATATTTT. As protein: CASRGGDYSGNTIYF.

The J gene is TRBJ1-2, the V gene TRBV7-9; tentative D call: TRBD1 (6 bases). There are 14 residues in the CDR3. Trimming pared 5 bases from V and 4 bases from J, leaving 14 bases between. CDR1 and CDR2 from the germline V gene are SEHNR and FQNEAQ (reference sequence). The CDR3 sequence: CASSQEGGTYGYTF. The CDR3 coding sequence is TGTGCCAGCAGCCAAGAGGGGGGGACCTATGGCTACACCTTC.

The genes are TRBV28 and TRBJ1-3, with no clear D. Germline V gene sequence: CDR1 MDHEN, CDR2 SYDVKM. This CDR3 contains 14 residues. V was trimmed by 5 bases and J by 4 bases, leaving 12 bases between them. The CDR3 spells CASSPTLGGNTIYF. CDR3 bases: TGTGCCAGCAGTCCGACACTGGGAGGAAACACCATATATTTT. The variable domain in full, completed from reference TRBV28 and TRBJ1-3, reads DVKVTQSSRYLVKRTGEKVFLECVQDMDHENMFWYRQDPGLGLRLIYFSYDVKMKEKGDIPEGYSVSREKKERFSLILESASTNQTSMYLCASSPTLGGNTIYFGEGSWLTVV.

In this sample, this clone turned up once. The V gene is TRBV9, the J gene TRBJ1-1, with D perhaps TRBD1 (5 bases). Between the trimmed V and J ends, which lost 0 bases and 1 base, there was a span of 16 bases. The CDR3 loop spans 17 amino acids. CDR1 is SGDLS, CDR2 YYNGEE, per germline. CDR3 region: CASSVGIRTGRNTEAFF. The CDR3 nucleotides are TGTGCCAGCAGCGTAGGAATACGAACAGGACGGAACACTGAAGCTTTCTTT.

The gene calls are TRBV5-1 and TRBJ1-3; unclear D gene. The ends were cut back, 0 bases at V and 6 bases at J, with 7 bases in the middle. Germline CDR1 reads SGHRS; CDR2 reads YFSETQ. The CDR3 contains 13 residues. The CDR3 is CASSLGGENTIYF. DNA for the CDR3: TGCGCCAGCAGCTTGGGCGGTGAAAACACCATATATTTT.

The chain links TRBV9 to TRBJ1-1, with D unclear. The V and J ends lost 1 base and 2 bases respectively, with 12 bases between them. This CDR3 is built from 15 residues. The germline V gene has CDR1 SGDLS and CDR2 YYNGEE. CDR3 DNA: TGTGCCAGCAGCGTAACCCCCCAGCTTAACACTGAAGCTTTCTTT. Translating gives CASSVTPQLNTEAFF.

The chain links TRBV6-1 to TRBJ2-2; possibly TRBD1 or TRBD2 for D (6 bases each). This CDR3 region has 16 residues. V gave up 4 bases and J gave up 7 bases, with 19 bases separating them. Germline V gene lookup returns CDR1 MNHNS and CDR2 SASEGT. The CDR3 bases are TGTGCCAGCAGTGTAAATGGGGGGCGCGCTATCGGGGAGCTGTTTTTT. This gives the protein CASSVNGGRAIGELFF.

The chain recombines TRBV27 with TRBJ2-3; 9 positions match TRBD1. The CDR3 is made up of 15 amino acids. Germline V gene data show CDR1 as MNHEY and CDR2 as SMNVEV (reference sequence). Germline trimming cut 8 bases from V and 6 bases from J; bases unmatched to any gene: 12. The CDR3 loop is CASSRGQGKEDTQYF. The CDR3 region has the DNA TGTGCCAGCTCGCGGGGACAGGGAAAGGAGGATACGCAGTATTTT.